This entry features one T cell receptor beta chain sequence. Its antigen is unidentified. This sample was taken from a study of breast tumors, draining lymph nodes, adjacent tissues. Study conclusions and caveats: Luminal-like breast cancer showed significantly higher tumor–nontumor repertoire similarity than basal-like. Compared with lymph nodes, tumors were less diverse; compared with nontumor tissue, more.

CDR1 and CDR2 (germline): WNHNN, SYGVQD (reference sequence). The CDR3 is 16 residues long. V lost 6 bases, J lost 4 bases, and 14 bases stayed unmatched. TCRdb re-analysed the multiplex PCR reads in MiXCR, keeping a single row per CDR3 protein. The repertoire holds 13,000 or so distinct CDR3 sequences, with about three fifths as singletons. The sequenced sample consisted of tumor-adjacent breast tissue. The V call is TRBV10-1, the J call TRBJ1-1; TRBD1 agrees at 7 bases. The source is a female donor with breast cancer. Some clones in this sample may be carry-over from other donors' samples. CDR3 DNA sequence: TGCGCCAGCAGACAGACAGGGAGGGAGGAGGGCACTGAAGCTTTCTTT. Translating it yields CASRQTGREEGTEAFF.